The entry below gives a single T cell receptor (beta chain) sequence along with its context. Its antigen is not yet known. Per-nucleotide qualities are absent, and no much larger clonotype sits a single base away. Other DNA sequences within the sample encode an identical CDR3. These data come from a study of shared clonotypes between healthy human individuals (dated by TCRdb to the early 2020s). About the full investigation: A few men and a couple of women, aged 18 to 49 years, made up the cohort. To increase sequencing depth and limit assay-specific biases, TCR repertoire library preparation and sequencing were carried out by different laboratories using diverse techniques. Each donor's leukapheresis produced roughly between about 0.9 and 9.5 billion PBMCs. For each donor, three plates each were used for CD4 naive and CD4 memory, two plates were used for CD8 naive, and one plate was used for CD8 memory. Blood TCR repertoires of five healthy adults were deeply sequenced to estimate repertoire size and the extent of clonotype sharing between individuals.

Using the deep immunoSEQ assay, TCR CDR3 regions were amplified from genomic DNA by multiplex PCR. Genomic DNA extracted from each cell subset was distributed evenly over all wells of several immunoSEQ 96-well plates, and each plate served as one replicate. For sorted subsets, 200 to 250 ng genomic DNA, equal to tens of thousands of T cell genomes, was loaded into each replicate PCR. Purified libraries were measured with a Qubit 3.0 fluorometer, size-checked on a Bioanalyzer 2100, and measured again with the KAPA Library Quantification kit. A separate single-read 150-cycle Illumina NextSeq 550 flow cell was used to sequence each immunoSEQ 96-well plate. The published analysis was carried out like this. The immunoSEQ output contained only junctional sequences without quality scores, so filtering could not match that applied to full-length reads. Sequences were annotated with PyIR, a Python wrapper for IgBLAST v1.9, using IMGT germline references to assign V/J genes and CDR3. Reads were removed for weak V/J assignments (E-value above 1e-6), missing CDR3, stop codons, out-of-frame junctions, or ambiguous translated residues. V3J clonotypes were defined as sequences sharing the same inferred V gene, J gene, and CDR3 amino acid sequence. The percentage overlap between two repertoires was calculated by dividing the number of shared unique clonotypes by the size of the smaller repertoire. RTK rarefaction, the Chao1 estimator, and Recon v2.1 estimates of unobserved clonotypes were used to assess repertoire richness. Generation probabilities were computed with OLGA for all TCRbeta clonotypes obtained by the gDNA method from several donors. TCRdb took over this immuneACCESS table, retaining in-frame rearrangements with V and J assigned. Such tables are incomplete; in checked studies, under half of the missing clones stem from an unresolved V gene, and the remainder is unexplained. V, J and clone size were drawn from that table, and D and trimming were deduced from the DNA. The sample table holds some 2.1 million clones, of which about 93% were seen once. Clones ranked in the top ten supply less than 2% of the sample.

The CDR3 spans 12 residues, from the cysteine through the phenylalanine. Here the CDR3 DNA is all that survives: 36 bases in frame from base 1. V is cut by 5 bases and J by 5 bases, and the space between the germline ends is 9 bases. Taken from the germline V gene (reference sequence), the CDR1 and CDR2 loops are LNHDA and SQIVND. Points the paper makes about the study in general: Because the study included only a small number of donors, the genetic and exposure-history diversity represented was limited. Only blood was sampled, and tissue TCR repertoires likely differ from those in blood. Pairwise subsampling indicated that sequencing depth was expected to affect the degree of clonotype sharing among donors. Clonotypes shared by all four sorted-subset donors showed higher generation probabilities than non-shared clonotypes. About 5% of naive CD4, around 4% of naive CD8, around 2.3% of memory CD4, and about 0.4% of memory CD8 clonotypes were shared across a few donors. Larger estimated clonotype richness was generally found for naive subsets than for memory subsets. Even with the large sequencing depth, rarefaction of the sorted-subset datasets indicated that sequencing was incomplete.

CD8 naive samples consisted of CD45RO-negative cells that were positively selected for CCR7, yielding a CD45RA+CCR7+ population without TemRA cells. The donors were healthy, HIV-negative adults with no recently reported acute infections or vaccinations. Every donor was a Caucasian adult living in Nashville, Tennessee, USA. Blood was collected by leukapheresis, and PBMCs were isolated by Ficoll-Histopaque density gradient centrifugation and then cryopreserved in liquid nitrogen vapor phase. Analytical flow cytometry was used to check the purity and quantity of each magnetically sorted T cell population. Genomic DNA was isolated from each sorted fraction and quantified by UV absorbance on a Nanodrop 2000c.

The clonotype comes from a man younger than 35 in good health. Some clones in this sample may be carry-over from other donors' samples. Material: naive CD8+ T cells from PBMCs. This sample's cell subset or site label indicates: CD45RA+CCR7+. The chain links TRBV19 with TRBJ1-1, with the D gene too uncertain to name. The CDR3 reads CASSHRGTEAFF. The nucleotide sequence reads TGTGCCAGTAGTCATCGCGGGACTGAAGCTTTCTTT.